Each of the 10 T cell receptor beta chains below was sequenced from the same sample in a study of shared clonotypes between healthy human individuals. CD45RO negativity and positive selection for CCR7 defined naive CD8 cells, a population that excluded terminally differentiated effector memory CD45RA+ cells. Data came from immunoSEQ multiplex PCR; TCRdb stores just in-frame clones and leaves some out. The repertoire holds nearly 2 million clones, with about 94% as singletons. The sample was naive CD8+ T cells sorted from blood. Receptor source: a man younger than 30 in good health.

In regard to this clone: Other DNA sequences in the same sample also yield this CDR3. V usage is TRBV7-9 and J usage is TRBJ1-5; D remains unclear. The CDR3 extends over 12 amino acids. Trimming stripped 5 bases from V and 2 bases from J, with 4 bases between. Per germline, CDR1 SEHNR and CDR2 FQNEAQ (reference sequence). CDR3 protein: CASSLGNQPQHF. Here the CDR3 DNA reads TGTGCCAGCAGCCTGGGCAATCAGCCCCAGCATTTT.

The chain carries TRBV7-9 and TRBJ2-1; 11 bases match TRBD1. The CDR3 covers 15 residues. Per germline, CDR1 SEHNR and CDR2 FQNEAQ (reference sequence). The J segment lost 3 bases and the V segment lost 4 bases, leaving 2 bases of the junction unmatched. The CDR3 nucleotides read TGTGCCAGCAGCTGGGGACAGGGGGTCTACAATGAGCAGTTCTTC. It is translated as CASSWGQGVYNEQFF.

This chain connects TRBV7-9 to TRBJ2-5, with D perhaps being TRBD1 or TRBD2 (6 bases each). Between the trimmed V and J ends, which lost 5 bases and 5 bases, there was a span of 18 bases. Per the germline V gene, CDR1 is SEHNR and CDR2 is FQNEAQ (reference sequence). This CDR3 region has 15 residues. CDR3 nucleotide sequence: TGTGCCAGCAGCGTCCCGGGGGCGGAAGCGGAGACCCAGTACTTC. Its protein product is CASSVPGAEAETQYF.

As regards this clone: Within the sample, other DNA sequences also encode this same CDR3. CDR3 protein: CASSQGNTEAFF. CDR3 DNA sequence: TGTGCCAGCAGTCAGGGGAACACTGAAGCTTTCTTT. The chain couples TRBV2 to TRBJ1-1, with a tentative D call TRBD1 (5 bases). The CDR3 runs to 12 residues. Germline V gene sequence: CDR1 SNHLY, CDR2 FYNNEI. The V end lost 5 bases, the J end lost 1 base, and 5 bases lay between the germline ends.

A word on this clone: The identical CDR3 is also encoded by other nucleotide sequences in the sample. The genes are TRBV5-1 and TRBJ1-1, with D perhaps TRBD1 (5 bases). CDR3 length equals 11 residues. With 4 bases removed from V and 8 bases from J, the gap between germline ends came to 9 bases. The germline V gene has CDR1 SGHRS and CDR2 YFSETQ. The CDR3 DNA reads TGCGCCAGCAGCCTTTCAGGGGAAGCTTTCTTT. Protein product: CASSLSGEAFF.

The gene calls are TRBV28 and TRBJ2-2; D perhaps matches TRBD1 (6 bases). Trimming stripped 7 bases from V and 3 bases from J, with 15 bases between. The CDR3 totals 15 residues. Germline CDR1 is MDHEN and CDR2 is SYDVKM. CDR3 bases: TGTGCCAGCACGCAGGGCGAGGGGGACACCGGGGAGCTGTTTTTT. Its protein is CASTQGEGDTGELFF.

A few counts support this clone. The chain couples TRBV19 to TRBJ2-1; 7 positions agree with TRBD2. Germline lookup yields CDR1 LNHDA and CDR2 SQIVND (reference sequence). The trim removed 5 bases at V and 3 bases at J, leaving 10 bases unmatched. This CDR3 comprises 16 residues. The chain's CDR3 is CASSLREGTDYNEQFF. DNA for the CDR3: TGTGCCAGTAGTCTGAGGGAGGGGACGGACTACAATGAGCAGTTCTTC.

CDR3 amino acids: CASSPYGESNEKLFF. CDR3 bases: TGTGCCAGCAGCCCTTACGGGGAGTCTAATGAAAAACTGTTTTTT. This chain uses TRBV7-9 with TRBJ1-4, with D unresolved. V dropped 5 bases and J dropped 3 bases, with 13 bases sitting between them. CDR1 is SEHNR, CDR2 FQNEAQ, per germline (reference sequence). The CDR3 is 15 residues long.

The CDR3 bases are TGCAGCGTTGAATTTGGGGACAGGGCGGAGTACTTC. Encoded protein: CSVEFGDRAEYF. The genes are TRBV29-1 and TRBJ2-7; TRBD1 aligns across 9 bases. This CDR3 region has 12 residues. V was pared by 2 bases and J by 11 bases, with 7 bases of the junction left unmatched. The germline V gene encodes CDR1 SQVTM and CDR2 ANQGSEA.

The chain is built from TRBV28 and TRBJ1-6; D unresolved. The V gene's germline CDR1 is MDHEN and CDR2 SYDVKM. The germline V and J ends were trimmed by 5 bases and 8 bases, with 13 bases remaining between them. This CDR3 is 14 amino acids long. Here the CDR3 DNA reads TGTGCCAGCAGTCATCGGAGTCTTGATTCACCCCTCCACTTT. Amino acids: CASSHRSLDSPLHF.